This entry lists 3 T cell receptor beta chains sequenced from one sample in a study of T cells in Graves' hyperthyroidism and ophthalmopathy. RNA transcripts were the template for amplifying TCR beta CDR3 regions. An initial round of RT-PCR targeting the TCR CDR3 relied on the HTBI primer set. TCRdb independently ran MiXCR on the multiplex PCR reads; one entry per CDR3 protein. Among fewer than 650,000 distinct CDR3 sequences, approximately 15% were seen once, and the ten largest hold under 7%. Source material: blood. The receptors here all came from a woman aged 30 to 39 with Graves' hyperthyroidism that later progressed to Graves' ophthalmopathy.

At least ten counts were recorded for this clonotype. This rearrangement joins TRBV27 to TRBJ1-5; D is unclear. The CDR3 spans 15 residues. In germline, CDR1 is MNHEY, CDR2 SMNVEV (reference sequence). V was trimmed by 10 bases and J by 1 base, leaving 17 bases between them. The CDR3 protein is CATAESWESNQPQHF. The CDR3 nucleotides are TGTGCCACCGCGGAGAGCTGGGAAAGCAATCAGCCCCAGCATTTT.

This clonotype was recorded many times. The V call is TRBV7-9, the J call TRBJ2-3; 10 bases are shared with TRBD2. V shed 6 bases, J shed 0 bases, and the junction held 3 bases outside the gene matches. CDR3 length: 15 amino acids. Looked up from germline, CDR1 is SEHNR and CDR2 is FQNEAQ (reference sequence). CDR3 in amino acids: CASSRTSGSTDTQYF. The DNA of the CDR3 is TGTGCCAGCAGTAGGACTAGCGGAAGCACAGATACGCAGTATTTT.

This clonotype was detected a few times. The chain couples TRBV19 to TRBJ2-3, with D possibly being TRBD1 (5 bases). The CDR3 is 14 residues long. Trimming removed 9 bases from V and 3 bases from J, with 16 bases in between. The germline CDR1 and CDR2 sequences are LNHDA and SQIVND (reference sequence). CDR3 in amino acids: CASRATVLTDTQYF. The CDR3 DNA follows: TGTGCCAGCCGGGCGACAGTTTTAACAGATACGCAGTATTTT.